The clone carrying this TCR beta chain occurred once. This record belongs to a study of shared clonotypes between healthy human individuals. The CDR3 is made up of 13 amino acids. CDR1 is LNHNV and CDR2 is YYDKDF in the germline V gene (reference sequence). V shed 5 bases and J shed 0 bases, with 5 bases lying between them. The protocol was immunoSEQ multiplex PCR, while the TCRdb copy is restricted to in-frame clones and leaves out a portion. Among a few million clones listed, approximately 93% were seen once. The chain combines TRBV15 with TRBJ2-1; D ambiguous. The sequence was obtained from a man aged 18 to 35 in good health. Some clones in this sample may be carry-over from other donors' samples. What was sequenced was naive CD4+ T cells from PBMCs. Indicated subset: CD45RA+ positively selected. The CDR3 region has the DNA TGTGCCACCAGCTTACACTCCTACAATGAGCAGTTCTTC. Amino acids: CATSLHSYNEQFF. Variable domain in full (rest from reference TRBV15 and TRBJ2-1): DAMVIQNPRYQVTQFGKPVTLSCSQTLNHNVMYWYQQKSSQAPKLLFHYYDKDFNNEADTPDNFQSRRPNTSFCFLDIRSPGLGDTAMYLCATSLHSYNEQFFGPGTRLTVL.